What follows are 27 T cell receptor beta chains derived from one specimen sequenced in a study of shared clonotypes between healthy human individuals. TCRdb's copy holds only in-frame clones and misses some; the assay was immunoSEQ multiplex PCR. The sample lists about 490,000 clones, around 79% occurring once. The sequencing input was PBMCs. The receptors originated from a middle-aged woman in good health. Some clones in this sample may be carry-over from other donors' samples.

A note on this clone: This may be a read error, as it is one base from a much larger clone. This chain joins TRBV30 and TRBJ1-4, with 7 bases matching TRBD1. Germline values: CDR1 GTSNPN, CDR2 SVGIG (reference sequence). V was clipped by 5 bases and J by 8 bases; unmatched bases: 14. The CDR3 is 15 amino acids. CDR3 amino acids: CAWGHQTGLREKLFF. The CDR3 DNA reads TGTGCCTGGGGCCACCAGACAGGGCTTAGGGAAAAACTGTTTTTT.

With regard to this clone: This sample includes further DNA sequences coding for the same CDR3. This rearrangement joins TRBV9 to TRBJ2-1, with TRBD2 identical over 14 bases. The CDR3 has 17 amino acids. Germline loops: CDR1 SGDLS, CDR2 YYNGEE. Trimming at V came to 3 bases and at J to 0 bases, leaving 2 bases not matched to a gene. CDR3 region: CASSEGTSGSSYNEQFF. The CDR3, as DNA: TGTGCCAGCAGCGAAGGGACTAGCGGGAGCTCCTACAATGAGCAGTTCTTC.

The chain combines TRBV5-1 with TRBJ2-7; D is unclear. Germline V gene lookup returns CDR1 SGHRS and CDR2 YFSETQ. V lost 0 bases to trimming and J lost 2 bases, with 6 bases between them. The CDR3 loop spans 13 amino acids. CDR3 residues: CASSLAQAYEQYF. The CDR3 DNA reads TGCGCCAGCAGCTTGGCCCAGGCCTACGAGCAGTACTTC.

The chain joins TRBV4-1 to TRBJ2-7, with a possible D match to TRBD2 (6 bases). Germline V CDR1 and CDR2: MGHRA, YSYEKL. The length of the CDR3 is 16 residues. Trimming pared 4 bases from V and 3 bases from J, leaving 19 bases between. Here the CDR3 reads CASSRTLAQGLYEQYF. The CDR3 DNA reads TGCGCCAGCAGCCGTACGCTAGCGCAGGGCCTCTACGAGCAGTACTTC.

J is TRBJ2-6 and V is TRBV11-2; D is unresolved. V was trimmed by 1 base and J by 0 bases, leaving 4 bases between them. Germline CDR1 reads SGHAT; CDR2 reads FQNNGV. This CDR3 is 15 amino acids long. The CDR3 bases are TGTGCCAGCAGCTTAGTGCTCTCTGGGGCCAACGTCCTGACTTTC. This gives the protein CASSLVLSGANVLTF.

Comments on this clone: Other DNA sequences of this sample code for an identical CDR3. The chain carries TRBV7-2 and TRBJ2-7; D is undetermined. CDR1 is SGHTA, CDR2 FQGNSA, per germline. Trimming took off 0 bases at V and 3 bases at J, with 6 bases between the two ends. The CDR3 is 13 amino acids. The CDR3 spells CASSLARSYEQYF. The CDR3 bases are TGTGCCAGCAGCTTAGCCAGGAGCTACGAGCAGTACTTC.

The chain combines TRBV11-2 with TRBJ2-3; D perhaps matches TRBD2 (5 bases). CDR1 is SGHAT, CDR2 FQNNGV, per germline. Trimming shortened V by 5 bases and J by 11 bases, and 11 bases separated the two germline ends. The CDR3 consists of 11 residues. The CDR3 loop is CASSGPEGQYF. CDR3 DNA: TGTGCCAGCAGCGGCCCAGAGGGGCAGTATTTT.

The chain couples TRBV5-4 to TRBJ1-4; D not resolved. CDR1 and CDR2 from the germline V gene are SGHNT and YYREEE (reference sequence). This CDR3 has 13 amino acids. The V gene lost 4 bases and the J gene lost 8 bases, with 12 bases spanning the gap. CDR3 bases: TGTGCCAGCAGCCAAGCGCCCAGGGAAAAACTGTTTTTT. Translated, it gives CASSQAPREKLFF. The full variable domain, rest sourced from reference TRBV5-4 and TRBJ1-4, is ETGVTQSPTHLIKTRGQQVTLRCSSQSGHNTVSWYQQALGQGPQFIFQYYREEENGRGNFPPRFSGLQFPNYSSELNVNALELDDSALYLCASSQAPREKLFFGSGTQLSVL.

This clone has only one observation. The chain joins TRBV30 to TRBJ2-1, with 11 bases that match TRBD2. This CDR3 is built from 15 residues. Trimming cost V 2 bases and J 7 bases; bases outside gene matches: 7. Germline CDR1 reads GTSNPN; CDR2 reads SVGIG (reference sequence). The CDR3 region has the DNA TGTGCCTGGAGTTTTTTAGCGGGAGGGTCAAATGAGCAGTTCTTC. Protein sequence: CAWSFLAGGSNEQFF.

This clone has only a few counts. The chain couples TRBV5-1 to TRBJ2-1; TRBD1 agrees at 7 bases. Germline V lookup: CDR1 SGHRS, CDR2 YFSETQ. The CDR3 totals 15 residues. Losses at the gene ends were 1 base for V and 4 bases for J; bases not matched to a gene: 5. Here the CDR3 DNA reads TGCGCCAGCAGCTTGCAGGGACAGTCATACAATGAGCAGTTCTTC. It codes for CASSLQGQSYNEQFF.

The chain joins TRBV6-1 to TRBJ2-2; no reliable D call. The germline V gene has CDR1 MNHNS and CDR2 SASEGT. There are 15 residues in the CDR3. Trimming removed 5 bases at V and 3 bases at J, with 13 bases between. The CDR3 loop is CASSPAKTDTGELFF. The CDR3 DNA is TGTGCCAGCAGTCCCGCGAAGACCGACACCGGGGAGCTGTTTTTT.

This chain uses TRBV7-8 with TRBJ2-5; D call uncertain. Trimming shortened V by 0 bases and J by 7 bases, and 15 bases separated the two germline ends. The CDR3 runs to 15 residues. The germline V gene has CDR1 SGHVS and CDR2 FQNEAQ. The DNA of the CDR3 is TGTGCCAGCAGCTTAGCTCTAGTCCCCCTCGGGACCCAGTACTTC. It translates to CASSLALVPLGTQYF. The full variable domain, in which reference TRBV7-8 and TRBJ2-5 provide the parts outside the CDR3, is GAGVSQSPRYKVAKRGQDVALRCDPISGHVSLFWYQQALGQGPEFLTYFQNEAQLDKSGLPSDRFFAERPEGSVSTLKIQRTQQEDSAVYLCASSLALVPLGTQYFGPGTRLLVL.

The chain carries TRBV9 and TRBJ2-2; D assignment may be TRBD1 or TRBD2 (6 bases each). Germline values: CDR1 SGDLS, CDR2 YYNGEE. Trimming stripped 0 bases from V and 4 bases from J, with 19 bases between. CDR3 length: 18 residues. The CDR3 reads CASSVATGGASGTGELFF. As DNA, the CDR3 is TGTGCCAGCAGCGTAGCTACCGGGGGCGCCTCGGGCACCGGGGAGCTGTTTTTT. Full variable domain (missing parts from reference TRBV9 and TRBJ2-2): DSGVTQTPKHLITATGQRVTLRCSPRSGDLSVYWYQQSLDQGLQFLIQYYNGEERAKGNILERFSAQQFPDLHSELNLSSLELGDSALYFCASSVATGGASGTGELFFGEGSRLTVL.

CDR3 region: CASTRNRAAEQFF. Written as DNA, the CDR3 is TGTGCCAGCACCCGGAACAGGGCTGCTGAGCAGTTCTTC. The chain recombines TRBV27 with TRBJ2-1; D may be TRBD1 (6 bases). Trimming pared 7 bases from V and 9 bases from J, leaving 16 bases between. CDR1 and CDR2 (germline): MNHEY, SMNVEV (reference sequence). This CDR3 has 13 residues.

The rearrangement links TRBV6-5 to TRBJ2-2, with 8 bases that match TRBD2. The CDR3 loop spans 13 amino acids. Germline CDR1 MNHEY, CDR2 SVGAGI. With 6 bases clipped from V and 4 bases from J, the junction kept 1 base outside the gene matches. The CDR3 here is CASSTSGTGELFF. CDR3 sequence (DNA): TGTGCCAGCAGCACTAGCGGCACCGGGGAGCTGTTTTTT.

This clone was counted between two and nine times. The rearrangement links TRBV6-1 to TRBJ2-7, with a tentative D call TRBD1 (6 bases). Per the germline V gene, CDR1 is MNHNS and CDR2 is SASEGT. CDR3 length: 14 amino acids. Between the trimmed V and J ends, which lost 3 bases and 1 base, there was a span of 10 bases. CDR3 protein: CASSDRGSSYEQYF. DNA of the CDR3: TGTGCCAGCAGTGACAGGGGATCATCCTACGAGCAGTACTTC.

V and J are TRBV5-6 and TRBJ2-3, with D possibly called TRBD1 or TRBD2 (5 bases each). Germline V gene data show CDR1 as SGHDT and CDR2 as YYEEEE. This CDR3 has 14 residues. V lost 0 bases and J lost 2, with 7 bases in between. CDR3 protein: CASSLGGATDTQYF. CDR3 bases: TGTGCCAGCAGCTTGGGAGGGGCCACAGATACGCAGTATTTT.

The V gene is TRBV9, the J gene TRBJ1-3; the D gene is possibly TRBD1 (6 bases). V lost 3 bases and J lost 0, with 13 bases in between. Germline V lookup: CDR1 SGDLS, CDR2 YYNGEE. The CDR3 is 16 residues long. This CDR3 is CASSGSGTFSGNTIYF. The CDR3 DNA reads TGTGCCAGCAGCGGTTCCGGGACATTCTCTGGAAACACCATATATTTT.

This clone was counted between two and nine times. This chain links TRBV19 with TRBJ1-2; D may be TRBD1 (5 bases). This CDR3 spans 14 amino acids. Germline V gene sequence: CDR1 LNHDA, CDR2 SQIVND (reference sequence). V shed 4 bases and J shed 5 bases, with 14 bases lying between them. The DNA for the CDR3 is TGTGCCAGTAGTACGCGAGACAGCACTTATGGCTACACCTTC. This sequence encodes CASSTRDSTYGYTF.

The V and J genes are TRBV6-4 and TRBJ1-5, with D possibly being TRBD1 (5 bases). Trimming took off 8 bases at V and 2 bases at J, with 13 bases between the two ends. The CDR3 has 14 residues. The V gene's germline CDR1 is MRHNA and CDR2 SNTAGT. The CDR3 loop is CASATEAGNQPQHF. The DNA of the CDR3 is TGTGCCAGCGCGACAGAGGCGGGCAATCAGCCCCAGCATTTT.

The chain joins TRBV7-8 to TRBJ2-4; TRBD2 matches 14 bases. With 5 bases clipped from V and 0 bases from J, the junction kept 9 bases outside the gene matches. Germline CDR1 and CDR2: SGHVS and FQNEAQ. CDR3 length: 19 residues. CDR3 in amino acids: CASSMGLAGARVAKNIQYF. In DNA, the CDR3 is TGTGCCAGCAGCATGGGACTAGCGGGAGCGAGGGTAGCCAAAAACATTCAGTACTTC.

The rearrangement links TRBV2 to TRBJ1-1; D remains ambiguous. Germline CDR1 is SNHLY and CDR2 is FYNNEI. This CDR3 has 14 residues. Trimming left V 4 bases short and J 7 bases short, with 16 bases between. This chain's CDR3 is CASSAKALRDEAFF. The DNA of the CDR3 is TGTGCCAGCAGTGCCAAGGCATTACGGGATGAAGCTTTCTTT.

In regard to this clone: This sample also contains other DNA sequences that code for the same CDR3. The CDR3 reads CAISESRGDEQFF. The CDR3 coding sequence is TGTGCCATCAGTGAGAGCAGGGGGGATGAGCAGTTCTTC. The chain uses TRBV10-3 and TRBJ2-1; TRBD1 might be the D (7 bases). Germline lookup yields CDR1 ENHRY and CDR2 SYGVKD. With 2 bases removed from V and 8 bases from J, the gap between germline ends came to 10 bases. This CDR3 region has 13 residues.

This clone was found a few times. The CDR3 DNA reads TGTGCCAGCAGGGACCAGCCCGGGAACACCGGGGAGCTGTTTTTT. It specifies CASRDQPGNTGELFF. The chain couples TRBV2 to TRBJ2-2; D remains ambiguous. The CDR3 spans 15 residues. Germline lookup yields CDR1 SNHLY and CDR2 FYNNEI. The germline V and J ends were trimmed by 6 bases and 1 base, with 12 bases remaining between them.

The chain recombines TRBV18 with TRBJ2-1, with D possibly being TRBD1 or TRBD2 (5 bases each). CDR1 and CDR2 (germline): KGHSH, LQKENI. Trimming left V 8 bases short and J 13 bases short, with 18 bases between. This CDR3 is 12 amino acids long. Here the CDR3 DNA reads TGTGCCAGCCACTCCGATCGGGACGTACAGTTCTTC. As protein: CASHSDRDVQFF.

The chain combines TRBV7-9 with TRBJ1-6; tentative D call: TRBD1 (5 bases). Germline CDR1 reads SEHNR; CDR2 reads FQNEAQ (reference sequence). V dropped 8 bases and J dropped 5 bases, with 7 bases sitting between them. The CDR3 sequence is 12 residues long. CDR3 sequence reads: CASARDNSPLHF. CDR3 nucleotide sequence: TGTGCCAGCGCCAGGGATAATTCACCCCTCCACTTT.

J is TRBJ2-4 and V is TRBV19; TRBD2 aligns across 11 bases. The CDR3 is made up of 16 amino acids. V was clipped by 2 bases and J by 0 bases; unmatched bases: 0. Germline-derived CDR1 and CDR2 are LNHDA and SQIVND (reference sequence). The CDR3 reads CASSITSGRAKNIQYF. Here the CDR3 DNA reads TGTGCCAGTAGTATAACTAGCGGGAGAGCCAAAAACATTCAGTACTTC.